Below, 23 T cell receptor beta chains from the same sample are listed, as sequenced in a study of regulatory T cells in long-lasting Graves disease. According to the study, TCR beta libraries were built with iRepertoire HTBI primers and CDR3-region Arm-PCR. TCRdb re-called the multiplex PCR reads through MiXCR, storing one row per CDR3 protein. The sample lists hundreds of thousands of distinct CDR3 sequences, roughly 14% occurring once. Described time point: newly diagnosed GD, antithyroid drugs for less than 3 months. RNA from PBMCs was the source of the TCR library. These records were also assigned to another study, of T cells in Graves' hyperthyroidism and ophthalmopathy.

The source material was peripheral blood mononuclear cells (PBMCs), sampled at new diagnosis, from a patient treated with antithyroid drugs. These receptor sequences come from a man aged 25 to 40 with Graves disease.

In the case of this clonotype: A much larger clone differs from this one at a single base, so this may be a read error. The chain uses TRBV10-1 and TRBJ1-1; no firm D call. CDR1 WNHNN and CDR2 SYGVQD come from the germline V gene (reference sequence). This CDR3 is 13 amino acids long. The germline V and J ends were trimmed by 5 bases and 5 bases, with 12 bases remaining between them. Here the CDR3 DNA reads TGCGCCAGCAGTCGCAAAACCTGGACTGAAGCTTTCTTT. This encodes CASSRKTWTEAFF.

This clonotype came up many times. The chain carries TRBV7-2 and TRBJ2-3; D remains unclear. Germline assignment: CDR1 SGHTA and CDR2 FQGNSA. CDR3 length: 14 amino acids. Trimming removed 1 base from V and 6 bases from J, with 11 bases in between. CDR3 nucleotide sequence: TGTGCCAGCAGCTTAGTCCTGCAGGCGGATACGCAGTATTTT. This translates into CASSLVLQADTQYF. Full variable domain (missing parts from reference TRBV7-2 and TRBJ2-3): GAGVSQSPSNKVTEKGKDVELRCDPISGHTALYWYRQSLGQGLEFLIYFQGNSAPDKSGLPSDRFSAERTGGSVSTLTIQRTQQEDSAVYLCASSLVLQADTQYFGPGTRLTVL.

The genes are TRBV20-1 and TRBJ2-1, with TRBD2 matching over 7 bases. This CDR3 is 15 amino acids long. Trimming cost V 4 bases and J 3 bases; bases outside gene matches: 9. In germline, CDR1 is DFQATT, CDR2 SNEGSKA (reference sequence). The CDR3 DNA sequence: TGCAGTGCTACCCATGGCGGGAGTGACTACAATGAGCAGTTCTTC. Its translation: CSATHGGSDYNEQFF.

The sample holds many counts of this clonotype. The J gene is TRBJ2-5, the V gene TRBV29-1; 11 bases line up with TRBD2. Unmatched junction bases numbered 2, after V lost 4 bases and J lost 4 bases. There are 13 residues in the CDR3. CDR1 SQVTM and CDR2 ANQGSEA come from the germline V gene. CDR3 DNA sequence: TGCAGCGTTGTGCTAGCGGGAGGAGAGACCCAGTACTTC. Amino acids: CSVVLAGGETQYF.

This clonotype was picked up many times. The chain uses TRBV27 and TRBJ2-7; weak D call: TRBD1 (6 bases). Trimming stripped 5 bases from V and 4 bases from J, with 12 bases between. Germline loops: CDR1 MNHEY, CDR2 SMNVEV (reference sequence). This CDR3 spans 13 amino acids. DNA for the CDR3: TGTGCCAGCAGTCCGGACAGTATTTACGAGCAGTACTTC. Translation gives CASSPDSIYEQYF.

This clonotype was counted many times. The genes are TRBV5-5 and TRBJ2-1; no clear D gene. This CDR3 is 13 amino acids long. V was clipped by 4 bases and J by 5 bases, with 10 bases between them. Germline CDR1 and CDR2: SGHKS and YYEKEE (reference sequence). The CDR3 is CASSVTRHNEQFF. DNA for the CDR3: TGTGCCAGCAGCGTGACACGCCACAATGAGCAGTTCTTC. Using reference TRBV5-5 and TRBJ2-1 for the parts outside the CDR3, the full variable domain is DAGVTQSPTHLIKTRGQQVTLRCSPISGHKSVSWYQQVLGQGPQFIFQYYEKEERGRGNFPDRFSARQFPNYSSELNVNALLLGDSALYLCASSVTRHNEQFFGPGTRLTVL.

This clonotype was seen ten or more times. The chain employs TRBV7-8 and TRBJ2-3; D gene ambiguous. V dropped 3 bases and J dropped 2 bases, with 6 bases sitting between them. The CDR3 loop spans 13 amino acids. The germline V gene has CDR1 SGHVS and CDR2 FQNEAQ. The CDR3 here is CASSFFHTDTQYF. In DNA, the CDR3 is TGTGCCAGCAGCTTTTTCCACACAGATACGCAGTATTTT.

This clonotype has at least ten counts. This chain links TRBV6-1 with TRBJ2-7, with D unclear. Germline loops: CDR1 MNHNS, CDR2 SASEGT. The germline V and J ends were trimmed by 3 bases and 3 bases, with 3 bases remaining between them. The CDR3 has 11 amino acids. CDR3: CASSDNYEQYF. The CDR3 DNA is TGTGCCAGCAGTGACAACTACGAGCAGTACTTC.

This clonotype was seen a few times. V usage is TRBV19 and J usage is TRBJ2-2, with D perhaps TRBD1 (6 bases). This CDR3 region has 14 residues. Germline CDR1 reads LNHDA; CDR2 reads SQIVND (reference sequence). Trimming took off 3 bases at V and 9 bases at J, with 14 bases between the two ends. Here the CDR3 reads CASSIPQGFRELFF. The CDR3 DNA is TGTGCCAGTAGTATCCCCCAGGGGTTTAGGGAGCTGTTTTTT.

The gene calls are TRBV7-9 and TRBJ1-2; the D gene is possibly TRBD1 (5 bases). The CDR3 consists of 15 residues. V lost 1 base and J lost 4, with 13 bases in between. Germline V gives CDR1 SEHNR, CDR2 FQNEAQ (reference sequence). CDR3 amino acids: CASSLGQRTLYGYTF. CDR3 DNA sequence: TGTGCCAGCAGCTTAGGACAGCGAACCCTCTATGGCTACACCTTC.

In regard to this clonotype: Since a much larger clone is just one base distant, this may be a read error. This sequence joins TRBV28 and TRBJ2-1; 9 bases fit TRBD2. Germline CDR1 reads MDHEN; CDR2 reads SYDVKM. CDR3 length: 15 amino acids. V lost 3 bases and J lost 7; bases outside the gene matches: 7. The CDR3 here is CASSFGSSGMNEQFF. The CDR3 DNA reads as TGTGCCAGCAGTTTTGGGTCTAGCGGGATGAATGAGCAGTTCTTC.

This clonotype was picked up many times. The V and J genes are TRBV24-1 and TRBJ2-1, with TRBD2 matching 8 bases. Germline-derived CDR1 and CDR2 are KGHDR and SFDVKD. J was trimmed by 6 bases and V by 11 bases; bases with no gene match: 14. This CDR3 is 15 amino acids long. The CDR3 spells CAIRGAGAPGNEQFF. The CDR3 DNA reads as TGTGCCATCCGCGGAGCGGGAGCCCCAGGCAATGAGCAGTTCTTC.

This clonotype has a handful of counts. The J gene is TRBJ2-3, the V gene TRBV19, with 8 positions matching TRBD1. Germline-derived CDR1 and CDR2 are LNHDA and SQIVND (reference sequence). The CDR3 length is 15 residues. V was pared by 3 bases and J by 6 bases, with 8 bases of the junction left unmatched. As DNA, the CDR3 is TGTGCCAGTAGTATTGGAGGACAGGGTGGTGATACGCAGTATTTT. It yields the protein CASSIGGQGGDTQYF.

This chain connects TRBV5-5 to TRBJ1-1, with 7 bases lining up with TRBD1. V was pared by 3 bases and J by 6 bases, with 11 bases of the junction left unmatched. The germline V gene has CDR1 SGHKS and CDR2 YYEKEE (reference sequence). The CDR3 is made up of 15 amino acids. The CDR3 bases are TGTGCCAGCAGCTCCCAACAGGGGAGAAACGCTGAAGCTTTCTTT. It yields the protein CASSSQQGRNAEAFF.

V is TRBV28 and J is TRBJ2-5; TRBD1 agrees at 9 bases. The J segment lost 5 bases and the V segment lost 6 bases, leaving 10 bases of the junction unmatched. In germline, CDR1 is MDHEN, CDR2 SYDVKM. The CDR3 is made up of 15 amino acids. The CDR3 region is CASSSRGQGLETQYF. Written as DNA, the CDR3 is TGTGCCAGCAGCTCCCGGGGACAGGGTTTGGAGACCCAGTACTTC.

V and J are TRBV6-1 and TRBJ2-3; 12 bases agree with TRBD2. Germline loops: CDR1 MNHNS, CDR2 SASEGT. The CDR3 totals 18 residues. Trimming removed 7 bases from V and 0 bases from J; junction bases left unmatched: 11. The CDR3 spells CASTAGTSGYSSTDTQYF. In nucleotides, the CDR3 is TGTGCCAGCACCGCCGGGACTAGCGGGTATTCTAGCACAGATACGCAGTATTTT.

This clonotype was observed at least ten times. This chain uses TRBV10-1 with TRBJ1-4; 7 nucleotides align to TRBD1. This CDR3 contains 16 residues. Germline assignment: CDR1 WNHNN and CDR2 SYGVQD (reference sequence). V was pared by 3 bases and J by 3 bases, with 7 bases of the junction left unmatched. The CDR3 loop reads CASSDETGKSNEKLFF. CDR3 bases: TGCGCCAGCAGTGACGAGACAGGGAAATCTAATGAAAAACTGTTTTTT.

The rearrangement joins TRBV4-1 to TRBJ2-7; 9 bases are shared with TRBD2. V was pared by 1 base and J by 0 bases, with 19 bases of the junction left unmatched. This CDR3 has 21 residues. The V gene's germline CDR1 is MGHRA and CDR2 YSYEKL. The CDR3 loop reads CASSQGASGILLLRGSYEQYF. The CDR3 DNA sequence: TGCGCCAGCAGCCAAGGAGCTAGCGGGATCTTACTATTAAGGGGCTCCTACGAGCAGTACTTC.

There are a few counts of this clonotype. V and J are TRBV2 and TRBJ2-3; no reliable D call. V shed 6 bases and J shed 3 bases, with 19 bases lying between them. Per germline, CDR1 SNHLY and CDR2 FYNNEI. The CDR3 is 16 residues long. The DNA for the CDR3 is TGTGCCAGCAGCCTTCTGGGCGGAGTAGCAACAGATACGCAGTATTTT. Protein: CASSLLGGVATDTQYF.

The chain uses TRBV7-9 and TRBJ2-5; TRBD2 agrees at 7 bases. This CDR3 has 14 residues. V lost 1 base to trimming and J lost 3 bases; unmatched junction nucleotides: 2. The germline CDR1 and CDR2 sequences are SEHNR and FQNEAQ (reference sequence). The CDR3 region has the DNA TGTGCCAGCAGCTTAGTGGGGGGGGAAGAGACCCAGTACTTC. Its protein is CASSLVGGEETQYF.

This clonotype came up many times. The V gene is TRBV7-2, the J gene TRBJ2-5; TRBD1 might be the D (5 bases). This CDR3 is 12 amino acids long. V was cut by 1 base and J by 10 bases, with 10 bases left in between. Germline V gives CDR1 SGHTA, CDR2 FQGNSA. The CDR3 region has the DNA TGTGCCAGCAGCTTAGACAGGAGAGACCAGTACTTC. Translating it yields CASSLDRRDQYF.

This clonotype was seen many times. This chain uses TRBV29-1 with TRBJ2-7; 7 nucleotides match TRBD1. Germline trimming cut 4 bases from V and 0 bases from J; bases unmatched to any gene: 6. Germline-derived CDR1 and CDR2 are SQVTM and ANQGSEA. CDR3 length: 14 amino acids. CDR3 bases: TGCAGCGTTGTTTCCAGACAGGGCTCCTACGAGCAGTACTTC. Amino acid sequence: CSVVSRQGSYEQYF.

The chain combines TRBV18 with TRBJ1-5, with D hard to call. Germline lookup yields CDR1 KGHSH and CDR2 LQKENI. V lost 3 bases and J lost 6, with 9 bases in between. This CDR3 spans 13 amino acids. The CDR3 DNA sequence: TGTGCCAGCTCACCGGGCGGGGTTCAGCCCCAGCATTTT. Amino acids: CASSPGGVQPQHF.